This T cell receptor beta chain was sequenced in a study of T cells in Graves' hyperthyroidism and ophthalmopathy. Germline V CDR1 and CDR2: SGDLS, YYNGEE. The J segment lost 5 bases and the V segment lost 6 bases, leaving 6 bases of the junction unmatched. The CDR3 has 14 residues. Newly diagnosed hyperthyroidism patients aged 18 to 65 years had disease lasting under 2 months. Regions amplified from RNA transcripts were the TCR beta CDR3 regions. Using the HTBI primer set, a first-round RT-PCR was run on the TCR CDR3. From the multiplex PCR reads, TCRdb called clonotypes with MiXCR, one entry per CDR3 protein. The table lists more than 600,000 distinct CDR3 sequences, about 17% of them singletons, with 8.4% in the top ten.

The rearrangement joins TRBV9 to TRBJ2-1; 9 bases line up with TRBD1. This receptor was obtained from a man younger than 30 with Graves' hyperthyroidism. Sample: blood. Here the CDR3 DNA reads TGTGCCAGCAACCGACAGGGGGGGAACAATGAGCAGTTCTTC. This encodes CASNRQGGNNEQFF. Full variable domain (outside the CDR3, taken from reference TRBV9 and TRBJ2-1): DSGVTQTPKHLITATGQRVTLRCSPRSGDLSVYWYQQSLDQGLQFLIQYYNGEERAKGNILERFSAQQFPDLHSELNLSSLELGDSALYFCASNRQGGNNEQFFGPGTRLTVL.